The 4 T cell receptor beta chains listed next were all sequenced from one sample in a study of T-cell memory formation after mild COVID-19. From the 5' RACE reads, TCRdb called clonotypes with MiXCR, one entry per CDR3 protein. Of approximately 440,000 distinct CDR3 sequences in the sample, 15% to 25% were seen once. Sequenced: PBMCs or a T cell subset sorted from them (not recorded which). Receptors were obtained from an adult woman who had mild COVID-19 (a few samples of this study predate the infection). Cell type and time point are not known.

Remarks on this clonotype: The junction departs from germline at one end; a sequencing error may be responsible. The gene calls are TRBV7-2 and TRBJ2-1, with 7 nucleotides matching TRBD1. The CDR3 has 11 residues. Germline CDR1 is SGHTA and CDR2 is FQGNSA. The CDR3 DNA reads TGTGCCAGCAGCGCCCTGACAGGGCAGTCCTTC. This translates into CASSALTGQSF.

This sequence joins TRBV5-1 and TRBJ2-1, with 9 bases that match TRBD2. After removal of 2 bases from V and 5 bases from J, the junction contained 5 bases not matched to a gene. Germline V gene lookup returns CDR1 SGHRS and CDR2 YFSETQ. This CDR3 has 15 residues. The DNA for the CDR3 is TGCGCCAGCAGCTTTGGGCGACTAGCGGACAATGAGCAGTTCTTC. Protein: CASSFGRLADNEQFF.

There are a few counts of this clonotype. The chain is built from TRBV2 and TRBJ1-1; 9 positions agree with TRBD1. CDR3 length equals 15 residues. J gave up 0 bases and V 6 bases, and 5 bases lay outside the gene matches. Germline V gene sequence: CDR1 SNHLY, CDR2 FYNNEI. The CDR3, as DNA: TGTGCCAGCAGGAGGGACAGGGCCATGAACACTGAAGCTTTCTTT. This encodes CASRRDRAMNTEAFF.

This clonotype was seen more than once but under ten times. The chain links TRBV7-2 to TRBJ2-1; 15 nucleotides line up with TRBD2. CDR1 is SGHTA and CDR2 is FQGNSA in the germline V gene. The CDR3 runs 16 residues. J lost 6 bases, V lost 4 bases, and 4 bases had no gene match. As DNA, the CDR3 is TGTGCCAGCAGCTGGGGACTAGCGGGGGGCTTCAATGAGCAGTTCTTC. It yields the protein CASSWGLAGGFNEQFF. The full variable domain, with the rest looked up from reference TRBV7-2 and TRBJ2-1, is GAGVSQSPSNKVTEKGKDVELRCDPISGHTALYWYRQSLGQGLEFLIYFQGNSAPDKSGLPSDRFSAERTGGSVSTLTIQRTQQEDSAVYLCASSWGLAGGFNEQFFGPGTRLTVL.